The 25 T cell receptor beta chains presented below share a single source sample, sequenced in a study of CD8 T cells in Susac syndrome. 0.5 to 1 ug RNA was reverse transcribed with random hexamers. TCRdb processed the immunoSEQ multiplex PCR reads anew with MiXCR; each CDR3 protein has one entry. The sample lists some 150,000 distinct CDR3 sequences, 85% to 95% occurring once. Sequencing was done on a sample of CD8+ T cells from PBMCs. These receptors were obtained from a human donor with multiple sclerosis.

The V and J genes are TRBV9 and TRBJ2-7; possibly TRBD1 for D (5 bases). The germline CDR1 and CDR2 sequences are SGDLS and YYNGEE. V dropped 4 bases and J dropped 5 bases, with 13 bases sitting between them. CDR3 length equals 13 residues. CDR3 protein: CASSRQGSDEQYF. DNA for the CDR3: TGTGCCAGCAGCCGTCAGGGTTCGGACGAGCAGTACTTC.

This rearrangement joins TRBV27 to TRBJ2-2, with D hard to call. V shed 2 bases and J shed 4 bases, with 8 bases lying between them. The germline gives CDR1 MNHEY, CDR2 SMNVEV (reference sequence). This CDR3 has 14 amino acids. The CDR3 DNA follows: TGTGCCAGCAGTTTAGATGCGCGCACCGGGGAGCTGTTTTTT. Protein product: CASSLDARTGELFF.

The chain carries TRBV15 and TRBJ1-1, with a tentative D call TRBD1 (5 bases). There are 16 residues in the CDR3. With 3 bases removed from V and 0 bases from J, the gap between germline ends came to 14 bases. Germline CDR1 LNHNV, CDR2 YYDKDF (reference sequence). Here the CDR3 DNA reads TGTGCCACCAGCAGGGGCGGGGGACCGATGAACACTGAAGCTTTCTTT. Protein: CATSRGGGPMNTEAFF.

This chain links TRBV3-1 with TRBJ2-4; D perhaps matches TRBD1 (5 bases). The CDR3 covers 17 residues. Trimming left V 0 bases short and J 0 bases short, with 12 bases between. Looked up from germline, CDR1 is LGHDT and CDR2 is YNNKEL (reference sequence). For the CDR3, the DNA is TGTGCCAGCAGCCAAGAAGGGTGGGGCCAAGCCAAAAACATTCAGTACTTC. Amino acid sequence: CASSQEGWGQAKNIQYF.

The chain carries TRBV4-2 and TRBJ2-3; D is unclear. There are 13 residues in the CDR3. Germline CDR1 LGHNA, CDR2 YNFKEQ. V lost 1 base and J 6 bases, leaving 8 bases between the germline ends. The CDR3 nucleotides are TGTGCCAGCAGCCAAGTAGGTGGTGATACGCAGTATTTT. Translation gives CASSQVGGDTQYF.

This chain uses TRBV18 with TRBJ2-7; TRBD2 is a possible D gene (5 bases). This CDR3 spans 15 amino acids. Germline CDR1 KGHSH, CDR2 LQKENI. Trimming shortened V by 2 bases and J by 6 bases, and 17 bases separated the two germline ends. In nucleotides, the CDR3 is TGTGCCAGCTCACCAAAGGTGACCAAGGCGGGCGAGCAGTACTTC. Protein product: CASSPKVTKAGEQYF.

V usage is TRBV27 and J usage is TRBJ1-2; perhaps TRBD1 as D (5 bases). CDR3 length: 13 amino acids. CDR1 and CDR2 from the germline V gene are MNHEY and SMNVEV (reference sequence). Trimming stripped 3 bases from V and 7 bases from J, with 12 bases between. CDR3 in amino acids: CASSFGQGIGYTF. Written as DNA, the CDR3 is TGTGCCAGCAGTTTCGGGCAGGGTATTGGCTACACCTTC.

The rearrangement uses TRBV27 and TRBJ2-1; D remains ambiguous. Trimming cost V 5 bases and J 2 bases, with 13 bases left between them. Germline CDR1 MNHEY, CDR2 SMNVEV (reference sequence). The CDR3 contains 15 residues. The CDR3 region is CASSGSLITYNEQFF. CDR3 nucleotide sequence: TGTGCCAGCAGTGGGTCCCTTATAACCTACAATGAGCAGTTCTTC.

The rearrangement joins TRBV6-2 or TRBV6-3 to TRBJ1-6, with D perhaps matching TRBD1 (5 bases). The V gene's germline CDR1 is MNHEY and CDR2 SVGEGT. V was clipped by 0 bases and J by 7 bases, with 13 bases between them. CDR3 length: 16 amino acids. CDR3 residues: CASSYSSPRQNSPLHF. The CDR3, as DNA: TGTGCCAGCAGTTACTCATCCCCACGACAGAATTCACCCCTCCACTTT.

The gene calls are TRBV20-1 and TRBJ2-1; the match to TRBD2 covers 9 bases. This CDR3 is built from 15 residues. Trimming at V came to 0 bases and at J to 7 bases, leaving 7 bases not matched to a gene. CDR1 is DFQATT, CDR2 SNEGSKA, per germline (reference sequence). The CDR3 reads CSARDLGGGANEQFF. The CDR3 DNA follows: TGCAGTGCTAGAGATCTGGGCGGGGGGGCGAATGAGCAGTTCTTC.

The chain has TRBV29-1 and TRBJ1-2; D remains unclear. Trimming pared 4 bases from V and 4 bases from J, leaving 13 bases between. The CDR3 runs 13 residues. Germline V gene lookup returns CDR1 SQVTM and CDR2 ANQGSEA. The CDR3 protein is CSVVQPAGYGYTF. The DNA of the CDR3 is TGCAGCGTTGTACAGCCAGCTGGCTATGGCTACACCTTC.

CDR3 DNA: TGCAGCGTTGAAGACAGGGGGGGAAAAAGCACTGAAGCTTTCTTT. This translates into CSVEDRGGKSTEAFF. The J gene is TRBJ1-1, the V gene TRBV29-1; TRBD1 matches 7 bases. The CDR3 totals 15 residues. V shed 0 bases and J 4 bases; nucleotides not matched to a gene: 8. CDR1 SQVTM and CDR2 ANQGSEA come from the germline V gene.

The J gene is TRBJ2-3, the V gene TRBV12-3 or TRBV12-4; D is ambiguous. The CDR3 totals 12 residues. V lost 5 bases and J 3 bases, leaving 6 bases between the germline ends. CDR3 residues: CASSIVTDTQYF. The CDR3 bases are TGTGCCAGCAGTATAGTGACAGATACGCAGTATTTT.

CDR3 nucleotides: TGTGCCAGCACCCCCACGGGGAGCAATCAGCCCCAGCATTTT. Encoded protein: CASTPTGSNQPQHF. The chain employs TRBV27 and TRBJ1-5, with unresolved D. V shed 7 bases and J shed 1 base, with 11 bases lying between them. Germline-derived CDR1 and CDR2 are MNHEY and SMNVEV (reference sequence). There are 14 residues in the CDR3.

The V and J genes are TRBV20-1 and TRBJ2-3, with 9 bases fitting TRBD2. This CDR3 spans 17 amino acids. V lost 6 bases to trimming and J lost 0 bases; unmatched junction nucleotides: 13. The germline CDR1 and CDR2 sequences are DFQATT and SNEGSKA (reference sequence). CDR3 region: CSAPSLVTSGSTDTQYF. CDR3 sequence (DNA): TGCAGTGCACCAAGCCTCGTGACTAGCGGTAGCACAGATACGCAGTATTTT.

The chain links TRBV4-1 to TRBJ2-3; D could derive from TRBD1 or TRBD2 (6 bases each). Germline V gives CDR1 MGHRA, CDR2 YSYEKL. V gave up 4 bases and J gave up 9 bases, with 8 bases separating them. The CDR3 length is 11 residues. The CDR3 coding sequence is TGCGCCAGCAGCCCCGGGGGCACGCAGTATTTT. It encodes CASSPGGTQYF.

V is TRBV27 and J is TRBJ2-6, with D unclear. There are 17 residues in the CDR3. Germline V gene data show CDR1 as MNHEY and CDR2 as SMNVEV (reference sequence). Trimming cost V 2 bases and J 0 bases, with 11 bases left between them. CDR3 protein: CASSLQAGDSGANVLTF. In nucleotides, the CDR3 is TGTGCCAGCAGTTTACAGGCAGGCGACTCTGGGGCCAACGTCCTGACTTTC.

The chain recombines TRBV12-3 or TRBV12-4 with TRBJ1-1; maybe TRBD1 (5 bases). V was pared by 1 base and J by 5 bases, with 8 bases between. CDR3 size: 13 residues. This CDR3 is CASSLVRVTEAFF. In nucleotides, the CDR3 is TGTGCCAGCAGTTTAGTCAGGGTTACTGAAGCTTTCTTT.

The chain couples TRBV12-3 or TRBV12-4 to TRBJ2-3; TRBD2 aligns across 14 bases. This CDR3 comprises 16 residues. J was trimmed by 7 bases and V by 5 bases; bases with no gene match: 8. The CDR3 protein is CASSRPTSGGAHTQYF. The CDR3 DNA is TGTGCCAGCAGTAGGCCGACTAGCGGGGGGGCCCATACGCAGTATTTT.

The chain carries TRBV9 and TRBJ2-3; either TRBD1 or TRBD2 may fit D (6 bases each). Germline CDR1 is SGDLS and CDR2 is YYNGEE. The CDR3 spans 17 residues. V dropped 0 bases and J dropped 2 bases, with 16 bases sitting between them. This chain's CDR3 is CASSVGVGGLPTDTQYF. CDR3 nucleotides: TGTGCCAGCAGCGTAGGAGTGGGGGGCCTCCCCACAGATACGCAGTATTTT. Full variable domain (rest looked up from reference TRBV9 and TRBJ2-3): DSGVTQTPKHLITATGQRVTLRCSPRSGDLSVYWYQQSLDQGLQFLIQYYNGEERAKGNILERFSAQQFPDLHSELNLSSLELGDSALYFCASSVGVGGLPTDTQYFGPGTRLTVL.

The J gene is TRBJ2-1, the V gene TRBV20-1; D ambiguous. Germline CDR1 is DFQATT and CDR2 is SNEGSKA (reference sequence). Trimming pared 3 bases from V and 3 bases from J, leaving 15 bases between. CDR3 size: 15 residues. This CDR3 reads CSARARELVYNEQFF. The CDR3 DNA sequence: TGCAGTGCTAGGGCCCGTGAGTTGGTCTACAATGAGCAGTTCTTC.

Here the CDR3 DNA reads TGTGCCAGCAGCCCGCAACAGGGAATGAACACTGAAGCTTTCTTT. Its protein is CASSPQQGMNTEAFF. The chain combines TRBV3-1 with TRBJ1-1; tentatively, D is TRBD1 (6 bases). V gave up 4 bases and J gave up 0 bases, with 12 bases separating them. CDR1 is LGHDT, CDR2 YNNKEL, per germline (reference sequence). This CDR3 has 15 amino acids.

The CDR3, as DNA: TGTGCCAGCAGTTCCCGAGGACCGAGCTCCTACGAGCAGTACTTC. Translating gives CASSSRGPSSYEQYF. This sequence joins TRBV27 and TRBJ2-7; D gene unclear. The germline V gene encodes CDR1 MNHEY and CDR2 SMNVEV (reference sequence). V lost 4 bases and J lost 0, with 13 bases in between. This CDR3 region has 15 residues.

This sequence joins TRBV30 and TRBJ1-5; no clear D gene. The CDR3 totals 13 residues. Germline lookup yields CDR1 GTSNPN and CDR2 SVGIG (reference sequence). Trimming took 3 bases from V and 4 from J, leaving 10 bases between them. In DNA, the CDR3 is TGTGCCTGGAGCGCCAATCAAAATCAGCCCCAGCATTTT. Translated: CAWSANQNQPQHF.

J is TRBJ2-1 and V is TRBV27; TRBD2 matches 10 bases. CDR1 is MNHEY and CDR2 is SMNVEV in the germline V gene (reference sequence). V shed 6 bases and J 6 bases; nucleotides not matched to a gene: 5. This CDR3 contains 14 residues. The CDR3 is CASRASGGRNEQFF. In nucleotides, the CDR3 is TGTGCCAGCAGGGCTAGCGGGGGTCGCAATGAGCAGTTCTTC.